This T cell receptor beta chain was recovered during a study of PD-L1 blockade in urothelial cancer. Overall study context: Atezolizumab therapy began for patients in the mid-2010s, dosed at 1,200 mg intravenously every 3 weeks. Patients previously received 0 to 3 chemotherapy regimens.

Germline V gene lookup returns CDR1 SEHNR and CDR2 FQNEAQ (reference sequence). Trimming at V came to 6 bases and at J to 0 bases, leaving 10 bases not matched to a gene. The CDR3 loop spans 19 amino acids. Time point specified: pretreatment peripheral blood. This clone came up once. The antigen is unknown. The data were produced by immunoSEQ multiplex PCR, yet TCRdb's version contains in-frame clones alone and is incomplete. The sample consists of tens of thousands of clones, around 87% of them appearing once. The study's findings and limits: Where pretreatment blood TCR clonality fell below the median, better survival was predicted.

Here the sequenced sample was PBMCs, taken around atezolizumab (anti-PD-L1) treatment. This receptor was obtained from a man in his sixties with urothelial cancer. The V and J genes are TRBV7-9 and TRBJ2-6; 11 nucleotides match TRBD1. The CDR3 spells CASRPRDRGVSSGANVLTF. CDR3 nucleotides: TGTGCCAGCAGACCGAGGGACAGGGGGGTTAGCTCTGGGGCCAACGTCCTGACTTTC.